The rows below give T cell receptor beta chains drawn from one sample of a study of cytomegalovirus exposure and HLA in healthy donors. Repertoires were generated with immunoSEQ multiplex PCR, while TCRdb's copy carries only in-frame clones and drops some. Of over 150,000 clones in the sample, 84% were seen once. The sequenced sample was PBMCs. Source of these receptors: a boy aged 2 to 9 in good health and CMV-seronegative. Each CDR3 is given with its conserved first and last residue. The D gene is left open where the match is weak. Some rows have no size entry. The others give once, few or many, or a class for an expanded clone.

DNA: TGTGCCAGCAGCTTAGCGGGACTAGCGGCCCACAATGAGCAGTTCTTC; CDR3: CASSLAGLAAHNEQFF; size: -; V: TRBV7-2; J: TRBJ2-1; D: TRBD2
DNA: TGTGCCTGGAGTGTAGGGGGTCTCGGGGGCTACACCTTC; CDR3: CAWSVGGLGGYTF; size: once; V: TRBV30; J: TRBJ1-2; D: -
DNA: TGTGCCACCTTCGACAGGGGGAACACTGAAGCTTTCTTT; CDR3: CATFDRGNTEAFF; size: -; V: TRBV10-3; J: TRBJ1-1; D: TRBD1
DNA: TGTGCCAGCAGCCCCATAGCGGGAGGGCCCCATGAGCAGTTCTTC; CDR3: CASSPIAGGPHEQFF; size: -; V: TRBV6-5; J: TRBJ2-1; D: TRBD2
DNA: TGTGCCAGCAGCCCTAGGGGAGGGGGTAAGAACGAGCAGTACTTC; CDR3: CASSPRGGGKNEQYF; size: -; V: TRBV28; J: TRBJ2-7; D: -
DNA: TGCGCCAGCAGCTTGGATACTAGCGGGAGGGATGAGCAGTTCTTC; CDR3: CASSLDTSGRDEQFF; size: -; V: TRBV5-1; J: TRBJ2-1; D: TRBD2
DNA: TGCGCCAGCAGCTTCTGGCCAGGCGACCCCTACGAGCAGTACTTC; CDR3: CASSFWPGDPYEQYF; size: -; V: TRBV5-1; J: TRBJ2-7; D: -
DNA: TGCAGCGTTGCTCGGGCAGGGGGGAATACGCAGTATTTT; CDR3: CSVARAGGNTQYF; size: -; V: TRBV29-1; J: TRBJ2-3; D: -
DNA: TGTGCCAGCAGTGTGGAGGAATATCAGCCCCAGCATTTT; CDR3: CASSVEEYQPQHF; size: few; V: TRBV2; J: TRBJ1-5; D: -
DNA: TGTGCCAGCTCACCGGGGACAGGGCCAATTGCAACTAATGAAAAACTGTTTTTT; CDR3: CASSPGTGPIATNEKLFF; size: -; V: TRBV18; J: TRBJ1-4; D: TRBD1
DNA: TGTGCCAGCAGTTTATATGTGGGAGGGCCTAATGAGCAGTTCTTC; CDR3: CASSLYVGGPNEQFF; size: -; V: TRBV27; J: TRBJ2-1; D: TRBD2
DNA: TGCGCCAGCAGCCAAGATCAGGTCAGTGGGGCCGCTAACTATGGCTACACCTTC; CDR3: CASSQDQVSGAANYGYTF; size: -; V: TRBV4-1; J: TRBJ1-2; D: -
DNA: TGTGCCAGCAGCGCCGAACCGGGCGGGATCAGCCTAAATGAGCAGTTCTTC; CDR3: CASSAEPGGISLNEQFF; size: -; V: TRBV7-2; J: TRBJ2-1; D: -
DNA: TGTGCAAGTCGCCGAGGCCTACAGGGAGAAAGAGGGAACACTGAAGCTTTCTTT; CDR3: CASRRGLQGERGNTEAFF; size: once; V: TRBV12-2; J: TRBJ1-1; D: -
DNA: TGCGCCAGCAGCGAGGTGGACAGGCCGAACACTGAAGCTTTCTTT; CDR3: CASSEVDRPNTEAFF; size: -; V: TRBV5-1; J: TRBJ1-1; D: TRBD1
DNA: TGTGCCAGCAGAGCGGGGACAAATGAGCAGTTCTTC; CDR3: CASRAGTNEQFF; size: -; V: TRBV6-5; J: TRBJ2-1; D: -
DNA: TGCGCCAGCAGCCAAGAATTGGGGGGAAAGCCCTATGGCTACACCTTC; CDR3: CASSQELGGKPYGYTF; size: -; V: TRBV4-1; J: TRBJ1-2; D: -
DNA: TGTGCCAGCAGTGTGGAGGGGTGGGGTGAAGCTTTCTTT; CDR3: CASSVEGWGEAFF; size: -; V: TRBV6-5; J: TRBJ1-1; D: -
DNA: TGTGCCAGCAGCTTGGTCACAGGGAATCAGCCCCAGCATTTT; CDR3: CASSLVTGNQPQHF; size: -; V: TRBV5-6; J: TRBJ1-5; D: -
DNA: TGCGCCAGCAGAGCGGCGGGAGTGCGGACCTACGAGCAGTACTTC; CDR3: CASRAAGVRTYEQYF; size: -; V: TRBV5-1; J: TRBJ2-7; D: TRBD2
DNA: TGTGCCAGCACTATCCGACTAGCGGGAGGTCCTGATACGCAGTATTTT; CDR3: CASTIRLAGGPDTQYF; size: -; V: TRBV5-6; J: TRBJ2-3; D: TRBD2
DNA: TGCAGCGCCCGAGGAGGGGAGGGCAATCAGCCCCAGCATTTT; CDR3: CSARGGEGNQPQHF; size: -; V: TRBV29-1; J: TRBJ1-5; D: -
DNA: TGCGCCAGCAGCCAAGGACTAGCGGGAGGGCACGAGCAGTACTTC; CDR3: CASSQGLAGGHEQYF; size: -; V: TRBV10-2; J: TRBJ2-7; D: TRBD2
DNA: TGTGCCAGCAGTCTAATAGCGGGCGGAACCTACAATGAGCAGTTCTTC; CDR3: CASSLIAGGTYNEQFF; size: -; V: TRBV27; J: TRBJ2-1; D: TRBD2
DNA: TGTGCCAGCTCACCGTCCGGGGGGGACATATACAATGAGCAGTTCTTC; CDR3: CASSPSGGDIYNEQFF; size: -; V: TRBV18; J: TRBJ2-1; D: TRBD2
DNA: TGCGCCAGCAGCTTGGACCTAGCGGAGGTCAATGAGCAGTTCTTC; CDR3: CASSLDLAEVNEQFF; size: -; V: TRBV5-1; J: TRBJ2-1; D: TRBD2
DNA: TGTGCCAGCAGCGCGGGAGGTGTTAACTATGGCTACACCTTC; CDR3: CASSAGGVNYGYTF; size: -; V: TRBV9; J: TRBJ1-2; D: -
DNA: TGTGCCAGCAGCCCTCTAGCGGGAATCCCCTACGAGCAGTACTTC; CDR3: CASSPLAGIPYEQYF; size: -; V: TRBV7-2; J: TRBJ2-7; D: TRBD2
DNA: TGTGCCAGTGTCCGGGACAGGGCGGGCACTGAAGCTTTCTTT; CDR3: CASVRDRAGTEAFF; size: few; V: TRBV19; J: TRBJ1-1; D: TRBD1
DNA: TGTGCCAGCAGTACCCCTCGTGGACAACCTTATAGCAATCAGCCCCAGCATTTT; CDR3: CASSTPRGQPYSNQPQHF; size: few; V: TRBV2; J: TRBJ1-5; D: -
DNA: TGTGCCAGCAGCCAGGGTGACAGCCTTACATGGCCCCAGCATTTT; CDR3: CASSQGDSLTWPQHF; size: -; V: TRBV14; J: TRBJ1-5; D: -